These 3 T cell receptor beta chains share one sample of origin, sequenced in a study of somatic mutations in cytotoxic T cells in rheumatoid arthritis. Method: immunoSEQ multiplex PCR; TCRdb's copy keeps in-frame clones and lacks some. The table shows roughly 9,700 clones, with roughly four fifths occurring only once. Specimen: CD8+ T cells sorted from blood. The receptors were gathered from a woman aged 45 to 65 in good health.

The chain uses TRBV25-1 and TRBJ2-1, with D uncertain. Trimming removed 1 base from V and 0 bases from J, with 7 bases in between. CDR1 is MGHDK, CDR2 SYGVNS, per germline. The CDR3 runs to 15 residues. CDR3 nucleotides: TGTGCCAGCAGTGAATGGTCGGGCTCCTACAATGAGCAGTTCTTC. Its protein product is CASSEWSGSYNEQFF.

The CDR3 DNA reads TGTGCCAGCAGTTCCGGGACAGGGGGTGCCTACAATGAGCAGTTCTTC. It is translated as CASSSGTGGAYNEQFF. The genes are TRBV7-9 and TRBJ2-1; 11 bases are a match to TRBD1. This CDR3 has 16 amino acids. Trimming took 6 bases from V and 2 from J; bases not matched to a gene: 6. Germline lookup yields CDR1 SEHNR and CDR2 FQNEAQ (reference sequence).

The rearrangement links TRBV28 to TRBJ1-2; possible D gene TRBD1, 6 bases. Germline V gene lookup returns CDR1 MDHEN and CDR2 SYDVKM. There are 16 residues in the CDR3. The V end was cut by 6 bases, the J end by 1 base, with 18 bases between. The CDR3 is CASRNRDMGLNYGYTF. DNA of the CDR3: TGTGCCAGCAGGAACCGGGACATGGGCCTTAACTATGGCTACACCTTC.